This T cell receptor beta chain was identified in a study of blood T cell repertoires in COVID-19. Across the study: Spain, Italy and the United States supplied samples that represented acute and convalescent COVID-19. Nucleic acid was either cDNA or gDNA, and it came from T cells, B-cell-depleted T cells, or PBMCs.

In the authors' workflow: Estimation of nucleated cell counts relied on the amplification of reference gene primers. Clones were read by immunoSEQ multiplex PCR, and TCRdb kept only the in-frame ones, dropping some. V and J calls and clone size come straight from that table; D and trimming were deduced from the DNA. The sample contains some 150,000 clones, approximately 87% of which appear only once. Germline trimming cut 4 bases from V and 3 bases from J; bases unmatched to any gene: 16. The CDR3 loop spans 19 amino acids. Per the germline V gene, CDR1 is SGHRS and CDR2 is YFSETQ. This clone was counted a single time.

This TCR derives from a woman in her fifties or sixties with active or convalescent COVID-19. V is TRBV5-1 and J is TRBJ1-3, with 10 bases identical to TRBD1. The sample comprised peripheral blood. The CDR3 loop reads CASSPDRDRGYFYGNTIYF. CDR3 sequence (DNA): TGCGCCAGCAGCCCCGACCGGGACAGGGGATATTTCTATGGAAACACCATATATTTT.